Sequencing of this TCR beta chain was carried out in a study of identical twins. TCRdb independently ran MiXCR on the 5' RACE reads; one entry per CDR3 protein. Of over 550,000 distinct CDR3 sequences detected, roughly 7.2% appear once; the ten largest clones hold 1.5% to 2%. Regarding this clonotype: Its target is unknown.

J gave up 4 bases and V 5 bases, and 6 bases lay outside the gene matches. The CDR3 consists of 15 residues. The germline gives CDR1 SEHNR, CDR2 FQNEAQ (reference sequence). Whole-study findings and limits: For cord blood, abundant beta clonotypes had fewer insertions, unlike memory repertoires, which showed none. Among out-of-frame alpha sequences shared by twins, low generation probability occurred in excess. Invariant MAIT and iNKT cells are populations that could partly confound zero-insertion analyses.

These data were likewise used in another study, on yellow fever vaccine responses in identical twins. Per that study: Twins' vaccine T cell responses were reported to seem partly convergent and partly personalized.

The clonotype originates from a woman aged 18 to 35 in good health. The chain uses TRBV7-9 and TRBJ1-1; 11 nucleotides agree with TRBD1. The source material was PBMCs. The CDR3 region has the DNA TGTGCCAGCAGCATCACCGGGACAGGGGGCACTGAAGCTTTCTTT. It translates to CASSITGTGGTEAFF.